This T cell receptor (beta chain) appears in the sequencing data of a study of molecular identifiers for immune sequencing clone quantification. Bulk TCR libraries were made with methods that had been previously described and with listed TCR primers. TCRdb passed the PCR reads through MiXCR, listing each CDR3 protein once. The repertoire includes under 600,000 distinct CDR3 sequences, roughly 24% of them detected once, and 0.76% sits in the top ten. This clonotype was counted a single time. Looked up from germline, CDR1 is MDHEN and CDR2 is SYDVKM. This CDR3 is 16 amino acids long. With 2 bases removed from V and 7 bases from J, the gap between germline ends came to 15 bases.

The chain joins TRBV28 to TRBJ1-6, with D unclear. The source of this sequence is a human donor in good health. Some libraries in this study had Jurkat cell RNA spiked in. The specimen was naive CD8+ T cells from blood, with Jurkat cell RNA spiked in. Stated subset: FACS-sorted CD8+CD4-CCR7+CD45RA+ naive T cells. The CDR3 loop is CASSLVIGSSNSPLHF. CDR3 DNA sequence: TGTGCCAGCAGTTTAGTGATAGGTAGCAGCAATTCACCCCTCCACTTT.